Each of the 6 T cell receptor beta chains below was sequenced from the same sample in a study of STAT5B mutations in CD4+ large granular lymphocyte leukemia. The protocol was immunoSEQ multiplex PCR, while the TCRdb copy is restricted to in-frame clones and leaves out a portion. This sample has about 31,000 clones, with 76% found just once. Sequenced: CD4+ T cells from blood buffy coats. These receptor sequences come from a human donor in good health.

This clone appeared once. Distinct nucleotide sequences in the sample also encode this CDR3. The chain uses TRBV5-1 and TRBJ2-7; 8 bases map to TRBD2. V shed 0 bases, J shed 2 bases, and the junction held 4 bases outside the gene matches. Per the germline V gene, CDR1 is SGHRS and CDR2 is YFSETQ. CDR3 length: 15 amino acids. The CDR3 loop is CASSLDPAGAYEQYF. CDR3 DNA sequence: TGCGCCAGCAGCTTGGACCCAGCGGGGGCCTACGAGCAGTACTTC.

This chain joins TRBV25-1 and TRBJ2-5; a possible D gene is TRBD1 (5 bases). Trimming cost V 1 base and J 6 bases, with 15 bases left between them. The CDR3 runs to 15 residues. Germline CDR1 reads MGHDK; CDR2 reads SYGVNS. CDR3 bases: TGTGCCAGCAGTGAATCCCAGGGTTCGTGGAAGACCCAGTACTTC. Residues: CASSESQGSWKTQYF.

The rearrangement links TRBV19 to TRBJ2-7; tentative D call: TRBD1 (5 bases). Germline V CDR1 and CDR2: LNHDA, SQIVND (reference sequence). This CDR3 is 12 amino acids long. Trimming took 6 bases from V and 3 from J, leaving 9 bases between them. This CDR3 is CASSRQGYEQYF. The CDR3 DNA sequence: TGTGCCAGTAGCCGTCAGGGCTACGAGCAGTACTTC.

The rearrangement links TRBV14 to TRBJ2-2, with 7 bases lining up with TRBD2. Germline CDR1 and CDR2: SGHDN and FVKESK. The CDR3 consists of 18 residues. V shed 0 bases, J shed 2 bases, and the junction held 9 bases outside the gene matches. The CDR3 nucleotides are TGTGCCAGCAGCCAAGACCCCGGCCTAGCGGACAACACCGGGGAGCTGTTTTTT. It encodes CASSQDPGLADNTGELFF.

CDR3 DNA: TGTGCCAGCAGCTTAGATTCGGTCACCTACGAGCAGTACTTC. Translated: CASSLDSVTYEQYF. The chain recombines TRBV7-2 with TRBJ2-7, with no clear D. V was shortened by 1 base and J by 2 bases, with 9 bases between the two germline ends. This CDR3 comprises 14 residues. CDR1 is SGHTA, CDR2 FQGNSA, per germline. Using reference TRBV7-2 and TRBJ2-7 for the parts outside the CDR3, the full variable domain is GAGVSQSPSNKVTEKGKDVELRCDPISGHTALYWYRQSLGQGLEFLIYFQGNSAPDKSGLPSDRFSAERTGGSVSTLTIQRTQQEDSAVYLCASSLDSVTYEQYFGPGTRLTVT.

CDR3: CASSETAVGEQYF. For the CDR3, the DNA is TGTGCCAGCAGTGAGACGGCCGTGGGCGAGCAGTACTTC. This chain connects TRBV6-4 to TRBJ2-7; D gene unclear. The CDR3 has 13 amino acids. Germline CDR1 MRHNA, CDR2 SNTAGT. Trimming removed 3 bases from V and 6 bases from J, with 12 bases in between.